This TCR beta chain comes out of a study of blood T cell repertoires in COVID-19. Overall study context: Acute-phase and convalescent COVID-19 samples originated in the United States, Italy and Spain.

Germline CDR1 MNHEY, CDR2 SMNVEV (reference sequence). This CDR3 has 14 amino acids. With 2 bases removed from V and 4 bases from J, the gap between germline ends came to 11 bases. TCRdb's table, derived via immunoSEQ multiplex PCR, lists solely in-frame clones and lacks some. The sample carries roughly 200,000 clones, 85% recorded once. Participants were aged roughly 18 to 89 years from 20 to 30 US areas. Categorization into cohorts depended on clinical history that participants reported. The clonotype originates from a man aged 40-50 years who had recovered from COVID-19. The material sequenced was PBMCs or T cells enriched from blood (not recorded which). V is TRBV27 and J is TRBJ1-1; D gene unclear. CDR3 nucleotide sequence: TGTGCCAGCAGTTTACAGTCCCTGGTCACTGAAGCTTTCTTT. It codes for CASSLQSLVTEAFF.